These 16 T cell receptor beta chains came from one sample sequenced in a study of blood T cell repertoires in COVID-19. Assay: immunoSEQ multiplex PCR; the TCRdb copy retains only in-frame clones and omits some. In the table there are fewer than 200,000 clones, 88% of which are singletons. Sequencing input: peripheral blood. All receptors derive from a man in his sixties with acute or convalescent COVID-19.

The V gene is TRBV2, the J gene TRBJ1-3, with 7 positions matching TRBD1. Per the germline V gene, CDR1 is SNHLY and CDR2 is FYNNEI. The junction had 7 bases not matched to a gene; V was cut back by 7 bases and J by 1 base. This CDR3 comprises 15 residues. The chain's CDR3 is CASTVQGGSGNTIYF. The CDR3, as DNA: TGTGCCAGCACCGTCCAGGGGGGATCTGGAAACACCATATATTTT. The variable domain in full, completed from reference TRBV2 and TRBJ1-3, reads EPEVTQTPSHQVTQMGQEVILRCVPISNHLYFYWYRQILGQKVEFLVSFYNNEISEKSEIFDDQFSVERPDGSNFTLKIRSTKLEDSAMYFCASTVQGGSGNTIYFGEGSWLTVV.

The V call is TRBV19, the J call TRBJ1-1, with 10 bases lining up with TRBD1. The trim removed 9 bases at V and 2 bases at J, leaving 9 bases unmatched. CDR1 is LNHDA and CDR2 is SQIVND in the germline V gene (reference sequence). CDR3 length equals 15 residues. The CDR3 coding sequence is TGTGCCAGCATTCTCGGGACAGGGGCCAACACTGAAGCTTTCTTT. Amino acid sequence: CASILGTGANTEAFF.

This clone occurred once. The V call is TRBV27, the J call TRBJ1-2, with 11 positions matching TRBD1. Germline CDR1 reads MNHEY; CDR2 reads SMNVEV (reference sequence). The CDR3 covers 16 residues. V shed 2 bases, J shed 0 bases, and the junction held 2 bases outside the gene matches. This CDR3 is CASSLLGQGANYGYTF. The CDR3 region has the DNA TGTGCCAGCAGTTTACTGGGACAGGGGGCTAACTATGGCTACACCTTC.

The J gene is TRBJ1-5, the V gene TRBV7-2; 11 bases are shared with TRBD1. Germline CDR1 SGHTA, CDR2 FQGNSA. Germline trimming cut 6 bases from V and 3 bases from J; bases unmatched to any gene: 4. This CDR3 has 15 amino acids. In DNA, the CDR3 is TGTGCCAGCAGGCCGGGACAGGGGGTCAATCAGCCCCAGCATTTT. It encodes CASRPGQGVNQPQHF.

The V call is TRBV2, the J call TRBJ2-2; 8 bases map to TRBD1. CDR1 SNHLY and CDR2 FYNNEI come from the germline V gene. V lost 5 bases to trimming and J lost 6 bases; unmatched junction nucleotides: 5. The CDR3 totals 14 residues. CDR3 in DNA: TGTGCCAGCAGTAGACAGGGGTTAGCCGGGGAGCTGTTTTTT. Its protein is CASSRQGLAGELFF.

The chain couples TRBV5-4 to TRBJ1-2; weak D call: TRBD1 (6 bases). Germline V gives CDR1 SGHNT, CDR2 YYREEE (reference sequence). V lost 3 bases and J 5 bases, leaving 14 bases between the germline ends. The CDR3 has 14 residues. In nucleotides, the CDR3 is TGTGCCAGCAGCTGGGTGGGGGCGGAGTATGGCTACACCTTC. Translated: CASSWVGAEYGYTF. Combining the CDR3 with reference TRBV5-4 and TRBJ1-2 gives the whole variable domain ETGVTQSPTHLIKTRGQQVTLRCSSQSGHNTVSWYQQALGQGPQFIFQYYREEENGRGNFPPRFSGLQFPNYSSELNVNALELDDSALYLCASSWVGAEYGYTFGSGTRLTVV.

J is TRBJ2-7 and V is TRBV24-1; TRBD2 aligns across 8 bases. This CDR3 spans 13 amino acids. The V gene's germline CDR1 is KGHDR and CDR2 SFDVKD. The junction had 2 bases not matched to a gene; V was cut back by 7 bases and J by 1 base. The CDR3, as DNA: TGTGCCACCAGCGGGAGGGCTTCCTACGAGCAGTACTTC. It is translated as CATSGRASYEQYF.

In nucleotides, the CDR3 is TGCGCCAGCAGCTTGGAGGGAGTTAGCACAGATACGCAGTATTTT. It is translated as CASSLEGVSTDTQYF. This chain links TRBV5-1 with TRBJ2-3, with D possibly TRBD2 on 5 matching bases. From germline, CDR1 is SGHRS and CDR2 YFSETQ. The V end lost 0 bases, the J end lost 0 bases, and 8 bases lay between the germline ends. The CDR3 loop spans 15 amino acids.

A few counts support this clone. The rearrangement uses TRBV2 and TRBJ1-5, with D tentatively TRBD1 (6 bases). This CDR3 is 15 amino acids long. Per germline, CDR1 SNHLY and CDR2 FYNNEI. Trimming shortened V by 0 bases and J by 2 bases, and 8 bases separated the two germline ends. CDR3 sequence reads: CASSEARQGNQPQHF. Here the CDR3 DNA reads TGTGCCAGCAGTGAAGCGCGACAGGGCAATCAGCCCCAGCATTTT.

CDR3 DNA: TGTGCCTGGAGTTTAACATGGGGCTACACCTTC. Residues: CAWSLTWGYTF. This chain uses TRBV30 with TRBJ1-2; the D is unclear. The V gene's germline CDR1 is GTSNPN and CDR2 SVGIG (reference sequence). V dropped 2 bases and J dropped 8 bases, with 9 bases sitting between them. This CDR3 is 11 amino acids long.

The CDR3 DNA is TGTGCCAGCAGAGCACAGGGGGCTGGGGGAGAGACCCAGTACTTC. Encoded protein: CASRAQGAGGETQYF. The genes are TRBV5-4 and TRBJ2-5, with 9 bases identical to TRBD1. Germline values: CDR1 SGHNT, CDR2 YYREEE (reference sequence). The CDR3 has 15 amino acids. V was pared by 5 bases and J by 4 bases, with 9 bases of the junction left unmatched.

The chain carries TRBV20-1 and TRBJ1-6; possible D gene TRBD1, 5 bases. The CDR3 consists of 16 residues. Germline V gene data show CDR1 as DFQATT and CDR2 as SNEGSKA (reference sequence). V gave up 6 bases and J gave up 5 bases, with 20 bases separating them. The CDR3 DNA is TGCAGTGCCAGTGGCCAGGGCCACAAGGATAATTCACCCCTCCACTTT. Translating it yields CSASGQGHKDNSPLHF.

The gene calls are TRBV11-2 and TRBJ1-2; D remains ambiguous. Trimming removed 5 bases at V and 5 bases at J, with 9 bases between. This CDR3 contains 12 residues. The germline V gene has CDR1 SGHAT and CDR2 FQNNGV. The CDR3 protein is CASSGEGYGYTF. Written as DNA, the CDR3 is TGTGCCAGCAGCGGGGAGGGATATGGCTACACCTTC.

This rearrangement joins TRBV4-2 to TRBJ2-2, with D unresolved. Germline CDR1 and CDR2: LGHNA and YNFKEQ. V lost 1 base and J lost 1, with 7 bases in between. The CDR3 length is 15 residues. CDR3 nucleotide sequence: TGTGCCAGCAGCCAAGTTCCCTTGAACACCGGGGAGCTGTTTTTT. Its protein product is CASSQVPLNTGELFF.

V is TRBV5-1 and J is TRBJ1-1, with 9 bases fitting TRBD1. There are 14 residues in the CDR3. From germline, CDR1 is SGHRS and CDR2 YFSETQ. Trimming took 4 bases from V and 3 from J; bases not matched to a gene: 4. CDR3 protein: CASSVGQGYTEAFF. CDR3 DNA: TGCGCCAGCAGCGTAGGACAGGGGTACACTGAAGCTTTCTTT.

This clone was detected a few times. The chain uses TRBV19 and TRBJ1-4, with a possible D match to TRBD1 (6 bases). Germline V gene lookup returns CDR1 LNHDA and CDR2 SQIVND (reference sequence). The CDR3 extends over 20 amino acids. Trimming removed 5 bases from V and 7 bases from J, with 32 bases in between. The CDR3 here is CASSSKKKACHRQVSEKLFF. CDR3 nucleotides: TGTGCCAGTAGTTCCAAAAAGAAGGCTTGCCATCGACAGGTAAGTGAAAAACTGTTTTTT.